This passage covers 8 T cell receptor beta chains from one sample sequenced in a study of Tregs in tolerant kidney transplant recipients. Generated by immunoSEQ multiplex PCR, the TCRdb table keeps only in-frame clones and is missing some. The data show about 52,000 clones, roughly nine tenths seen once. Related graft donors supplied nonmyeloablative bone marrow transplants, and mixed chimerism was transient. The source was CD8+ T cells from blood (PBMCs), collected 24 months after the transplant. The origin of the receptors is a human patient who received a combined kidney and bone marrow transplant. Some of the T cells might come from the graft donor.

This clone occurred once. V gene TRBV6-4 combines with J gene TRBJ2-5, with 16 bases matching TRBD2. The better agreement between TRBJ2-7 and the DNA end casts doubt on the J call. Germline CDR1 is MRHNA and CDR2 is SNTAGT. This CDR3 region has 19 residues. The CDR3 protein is CASSDYTGTSGGAVYEQYF. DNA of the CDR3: TGTGCCAGCAGTGACTACACAGGGACTAGCGGGGGGGCAGTATACGAGCAGTACTTC.

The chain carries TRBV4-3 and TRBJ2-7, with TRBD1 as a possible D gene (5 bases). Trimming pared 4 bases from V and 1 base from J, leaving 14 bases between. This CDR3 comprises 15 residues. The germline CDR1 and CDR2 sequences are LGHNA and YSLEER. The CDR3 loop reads CASSPLYGASYEQYF. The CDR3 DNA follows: TGCGCCAGCAGCCCGCTCTATGGGGCTTCCTACGAGCAGTACTTC.

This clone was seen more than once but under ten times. The DNA of the CDR3 is TGTGCCAGCAGCTCCCTAGGACTAGCGGCAGAACAAGAGACCCAGTACTTC. Translated: CASSSLGLAAEQETQYF. The chain is built from TRBV7-9 and TRBJ2-5, with 10 bases aligning to TRBD2. The CDR3 totals 17 residues. Germline V lookup: CDR1 SEHNR, CDR2 FQNEAQ (reference sequence). With V trimmed by 4 bases and J by 2 bases, 10 bases remained unmatched.

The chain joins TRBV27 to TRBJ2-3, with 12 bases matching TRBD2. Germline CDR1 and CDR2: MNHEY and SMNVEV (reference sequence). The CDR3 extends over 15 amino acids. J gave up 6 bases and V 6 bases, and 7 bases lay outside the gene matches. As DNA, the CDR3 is TGTGCCAGCAGCCTTGGACTAGCGGGGCTGGATACGCAGTATTTT. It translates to CASSLGLAGLDTQYF.

The CDR3 bases are TGTGCCAGCAGCTTCCTAGCGGGAGCGGGCGAGACCCAGTACTTC. This translates into CASSFLAGAGETQYF. The chain combines TRBV11-2 with TRBJ2-5, with TRBD2 identical over 10 bases. The CDR3 is made up of 15 amino acids. Germline trimming cut 3 bases from V and 5 bases from J; bases unmatched to any gene: 6. CDR1 SGHAT and CDR2 FQNNGV come from the germline V gene.

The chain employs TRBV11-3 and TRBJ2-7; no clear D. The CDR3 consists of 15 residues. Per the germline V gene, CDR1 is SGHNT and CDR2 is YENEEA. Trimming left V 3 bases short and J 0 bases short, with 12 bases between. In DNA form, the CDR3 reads TGTGCCAGCAGCTTCGCCCCAGGTTCCTCCTACGAGCAGTACTTC. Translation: CASSFAPGSSYEQYF. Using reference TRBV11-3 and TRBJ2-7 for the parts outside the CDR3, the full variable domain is EAGVVQSPRYKIIEKKQPVAFWCNPISGHNTLYWYLQNLGQGPELLIRYENEEAVDDSQLPKDRFSAERLKGVDSTLKIQPAELGDSAVYLCASSFAPGSSYEQYFGPGTRLTVT.

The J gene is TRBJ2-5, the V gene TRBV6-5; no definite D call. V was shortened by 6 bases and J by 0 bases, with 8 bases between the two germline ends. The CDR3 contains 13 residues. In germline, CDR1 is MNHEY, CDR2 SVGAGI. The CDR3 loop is CASSGRNQETQYF. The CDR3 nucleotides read TGTGCCAGCAGCGGCAGGAACCAAGAGACCCAGTACTTC.

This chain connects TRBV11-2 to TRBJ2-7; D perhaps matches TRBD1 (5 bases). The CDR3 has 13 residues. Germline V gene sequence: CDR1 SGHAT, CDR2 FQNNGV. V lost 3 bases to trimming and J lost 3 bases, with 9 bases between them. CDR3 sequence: CASSFGQGYEQYF. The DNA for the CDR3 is TGTGCCAGCAGCTTTGGTCAGGGCTACGAGCAGTACTTC.